These 9 T cell receptor beta chains were sequenced from one sample in a study of T cells in Graves' hyperthyroidism and ophthalmopathy (dated by TCRdb to between 2017 and 2020). Libraries were built with multiplex PCR. TCRdb lists the instrument as Illumina HiSeq 2000. The TCR beta CDR3 regions were amplified from RNA transcripts. The TCR CDR3 was subjected to a first round of RT-PCR using the HTBI primer set and the Qiagen OneStep RT-PCR kit. TCRdb took the public reads, trimmed them with fastp at Q25, ran MiXCR for clone calling and kept in-frame beta chains. Here each entry gathers all rows of one CDR3 protein and keeps the most common genes and DNA. The sample yields roughly 530,000 distinct CDR3 sequences; more than 15% were counted once. Of the sample, roughly 18% falls within the top ten clones. Sequenced sample: blood. These receptors all come from a woman between 18 and 29 years old with Graves' ophthalmopathy.

About this clonotype itself: The junction does not match germline at one end; this may be a read error. DNA for the CDR3: TGCAGAGCAAAACAGGGGAACGCTGAAGCTTTCTTT. It translates to CRAKQGNAEAFF. The chain combines TRBV20-1 with TRBJ1-1; 7 bases agree with TRBD1. This CDR3 spans 12 amino acids. In germline, CDR1 is DFQATT, CDR2 SNEGSKA (reference sequence).

This clonotype came up many times. The chain has TRBV24-1 and TRBJ2-1; TRBD1 or TRBD2 may be the D gene (5 bases each). In germline, CDR1 is KGHDR, CDR2 SFDVKD. V lost 4 bases, J lost 9 bases, and 24 bases lay in between. The CDR3 runs 17 residues. CDR3 in amino acids: CATSDFLRAEGTGEQFF. Here the CDR3 DNA reads TGTGCCACCAGTGACTTCCTCCGGGCCGAAGGGACGGGTGAGCAGTTCTTC.

Ten or more counts support this clonotype. This chain uses TRBV3-1 with TRBJ2-7; 8 positions agree with TRBD2. Trimming cost V 2 bases and J 6 bases; bases outside gene matches: 6. The germline V gene encodes CDR1 LGHDT and CDR2 YNNKEL (reference sequence). This CDR3 is built from 14 residues. CDR3 protein: CASSQFAGGSEQYF. The DNA of the CDR3 is TGTGCCAGCAGCCAATTCGCGGGAGGATCCGAGCAGTACTTC.

Ten or more counts support this clonotype. J is TRBJ2-1 and V is TRBV28, with TRBD2 matching 11 bases. The germline V gene encodes CDR1 MDHEN and CDR2 SYDVKM. V lost 6 bases, J lost 4 bases, and 11 bases stayed unmatched. The CDR3 runs 17 residues. This CDR3 is CASSRTSGRGGYNEQFF. CDR3 DNA: TGTGCCAGCAGCCGTACTAGCGGGAGAGGGGGTTACAATGAGCAGTTCTTC.

This clonotype was recorded a few times. V and J are TRBV28 and TRBJ1-5, with D hard to call. This CDR3 has 15 amino acids. V lost 6 bases to trimming and J lost 7 bases, with 19 bases between them. CDR1 is MDHEN and CDR2 is SYDVKM in the germline V gene. This CDR3 is CASRSLGPGWQPQHF. Here the CDR3 DNA reads TGTGCCAGCAGATCCCTTGGGCCTGGTTGGCAGCCCCAGCATTTT.

This clonotype has at least ten counts. The rearrangement joins TRBV3-1 to TRBJ2-1; 9 bases map to TRBD1. The ends lost 4 bases at V and 7 bases at J; junction bases unmatched: 11. CDR1 and CDR2 from the germline V gene are LGHDT and YNNKEL (reference sequence). The CDR3 contains 16 residues. The CDR3 reads CASSPLGTGKDNEQFF. CDR3 DNA: TGTGCCAGCAGCCCCTTGGGGACAGGGAAGGATAATGAGCAGTTCTTC.

This clonotype was found many times. The chain combines TRBV11-3 with TRBJ2-2; D is unresolved. CDR3 length equals 13 residues. V lost 5 bases, J lost 5 bases, and 9 bases lay in between. CDR1 is SGHNT, CDR2 YENEEA, per germline. This CDR3 reads CASSQTRTGELFF. The CDR3 bases are TGTGCCAGCAGCCAGACCCGGACCGGGGAGCTGTTTTTT.

This clonotype was seen only a few times. The J gene is TRBJ1-5, the V gene TRBV5-1; TRBD1 agrees at 10 bases. Germline V lookup: CDR1 SGHRS, CDR2 YFSETQ. With V trimmed by 4 bases and J by 2 bases, 3 bases remained unmatched. This CDR3 is built from 15 residues. CDR3 sequence (DNA): TGCGCCAGCAGCGTGACAGGGGGCGGCAATCAGCCCCAGCATTTT. Amino acids: CASSVTGGGNQPQHF.

This clonotype was seen at least ten times. The chain employs TRBV9 and TRBJ2-3, with D unclear. The CDR3 has 16 residues. V lost 0 bases, J lost 0 bases, and 11 bases lay in between. Looked up from germline, CDR1 is SGDLS and CDR2 is YYNGEE. CDR3 loop: CASSVESATSTDTQYF. The CDR3, as DNA: TGTGCCAGCAGCGTAGAATCGGCTACCAGCACAGATACGCAGTATTTT.